These 19 T cell receptor beta chains share one sample of origin, sequenced in a study of OX40 agonist ivuxolimab in advanced cancers. The data were produced by immunoSEQ multiplex PCR, yet TCRdb's version contains in-frame clones alone and is incomplete. The profile shows about 64,000 clones, around 84% of them singletons. Sample: CD4+ or CD8+ T cells sorted from blood, taken in a trial of the OX40 agonist ivuxolimab. Receptors originate from an adult with an advanced solid tumor such as melanoma, head and neck, liver or kidney cancer.

V gene TRBV7-2 combines with J gene TRBJ1-1; 8 bases are shared with TRBD1. CDR3 size: 15 residues. The ends lost 6 bases at V and 1 base at J; junction bases unmatched: 7. Germline-derived CDR1 and CDR2 are SGHTA and FQGNSA. The CDR3, as DNA: TGTGCCAGCAGTTACAGGGGGGTGGAGAACACTGAAGCTTTCTTT. Translation gives CASSYRGVENTEAFF.

The DNA of the CDR3 is TGTGTCGGACGGGAACAAGAGACCCAGTACTTC. It is translated as CVGREQETQYF. This sequence joins TRBV6-1 and TRBJ2-5; a weak D match, TRBD2 (5 bases). There are 11 residues in the CDR3. Looked up from germline, CDR1 is MNHNS and CDR2 is SASEGT.

The V and J genes are TRBV5-1 and TRBJ1-1; TRBD1 agrees at 10 bases. This CDR3 is 14 amino acids long. CDR1 SGHRS and CDR2 YFSETQ come from the germline V gene. J lost 4 bases, V lost 3 bases, and 3 bases had no gene match. CDR3 protein: CASSYGQGGTEAFF. CDR3 DNA sequence: TGCGCCAGCAGCTACGGACAGGGGGGCACTGAAGCTTTCTTT. The full variable domain, in which reference TRBV5-1 and TRBJ1-1 provide the parts outside the CDR3, is KAGVTQTPRYLIKTRGQQVTLSCSPISGHRSVSWYQQTPGQGLQFLFEYFSETQRNKGNFPGRFSGRQFSNSRSEMNVSTLELGDSALYLCASSYGQGGTEAFFGQGTRLTVV.

This chain joins TRBV28 and TRBJ2-7; 10 bases are shared with TRBD1. The V segment lost 10 bases and the J segment 5 bases; nucleotides outside the gene matches: 8. The CDR3 covers 13 residues. CDR1 and CDR2 from the germline V gene are MDHEN and SYDVKM. The CDR3 region has the DNA TGTGCCAACTCACAGACAGGGGGCAACGAGCAGTACTTC. Its translation: CANSQTGGNEQYF.

This rearrangement joins TRBV6-1 to TRBJ2-2, with D possibly TRBD2 on 6 matching bases. Per the germline V gene, CDR1 is MNHNS and CDR2 is SASEGT. Trimming left V 7 bases short and J 4 bases short, with 13 bases between. The CDR3 contains 14 residues. CDR3 region: CASIRTIGTGELFF. Written as DNA, the CDR3 is TGTGCCAGCATCCGGACTATCGGCACCGGGGAGCTGTTTTTT.

This rearrangement joins TRBV4-1 to TRBJ2-2; a possible D gene is TRBD1 (5 bases). Germline loops: CDR1 MGHRA, CDR2 YSYEKL. The CDR3 runs to 17 residues. The V end was cut by 0 bases, the J end by 4 bases, with 15 bases between. Here the CDR3 DNA reads TGCGCCAGCAGCCAAGATAGGGGCCGATGGGGCACCGGGGAGCTGTTTTTT. Translating gives CASSQDRGRWGTGELFF.

This sequence joins TRBV6-5 and TRBJ1-1; TRBD1 aligns across 10 bases. The V gene end was trimmed by 4 bases and the J gene end by 4 bases; junction bases not matched to a gene: 3. CDR1 and CDR2 from the germline V gene are MNHEY and SVGAGI. The CDR3 is 14 residues long. The DNA for the CDR3 is TGTGCCAGCAGTTCCCGGGACAGGGGCACTGAAGCTTTCTTT. This translates into CASSSRDRGTEAFF.

CDR3 sequence: CASSARQGVMNTEAFF. Written as DNA, the CDR3 is TGCGCCAGCAGCGCCCGACAGGGGGTGATGAACACTGAAGCTTTCTTT. This chain connects TRBV5-1 to TRBJ1-1; 9 bases line up with TRBD1. This CDR3 has 16 residues. The V and J ends lost 4 bases and 0 bases, in that order; junction bases with no gene match: 7. The V gene's germline CDR1 is SGHRS and CDR2 YFSETQ.

The V gene is TRBV29-1, the J gene TRBJ1-4, with 8 nucleotides matching TRBD1. Germline-derived CDR1 and CDR2 are SQVTM and ANQGSEA. This CDR3 has 14 residues. The junction had 9 bases not matched to a gene; V was cut back by 7 bases and J by 5 bases. CDR3 nucleotide sequence: TGCAGCGCCTTGGACAGGGCTGCAAATGAAAAACTGTTTTTT. Its translation: CSALDRAANEKLFF.

The rearrangement links TRBV7-8 to TRBJ2-5; 7 bases map to TRBD2. CDR1 and CDR2 from the germline V gene are SGHVS and FQNEAQ. This CDR3 has 15 amino acids. J was trimmed by 4 bases and V by 4 bases; bases with no gene match: 9. CDR3 sequence (DNA): TGTGCCAGCAGCTCGTCAGGTTCGGGAGGAGAGACCCAGTACTTC. Amino acid sequence: CASSSSGSGGETQYF.

V usage is TRBV5-1 and J usage is TRBJ1-2, with unresolved D. The CDR3 extends over 14 amino acids. With 0 bases removed from V and 1 base from J, the gap between germline ends came to 7 bases. Germline CDR1 SGHRS, CDR2 YFSETQ. Written as DNA, the CDR3 is TGCGCCAGCAGCTTGGATGGCAATAACTATGGCTACACCTTC. Protein: CASSLDGNNYGYTF.

The J gene is TRBJ1-1, the V gene TRBV9, with 10 nucleotides matching TRBD1. The CDR3 runs 15 residues. Trimming removed 4 bases from V and 2 bases from J; junction bases left unmatched: 5. Germline CDR1 SGDLS, CDR2 YYNGEE. The CDR3 sequence: CASSPRQGANTEAFF. The DNA for the CDR3 is TGTGCCAGCAGCCCCCGACAGGGGGCAAACACTGAAGCTTTCTTT. The full variable domain, with the rest looked up from reference TRBV9 and TRBJ1-1, is DSGVTQTPKHLITATGQRVTLRCSPRSGDLSVYWYQQSLDQGLQFLIQYYNGEERAKGNILERFSAQQFPDLHSELNLSSLELGDSALYFCASSPRQGANTEAFFGQGTRLTVV.

A single count supports this clone. This chain connects TRBV4-3 to TRBJ2-1; tentative D call: TRBD2 (6 bases). CDR3 length: 15 residues. CDR1 is LGHNA and CDR2 is YSLEER in the germline V gene. Trimming removed 5 bases from V and 2 bases from J, with 13 bases in between. In nucleotides, the CDR3 is TGCGCCAGCAGCTCCCGGGACTCAACCTACAATGAGCAGTTCTTC. Its protein product is CASSSRDSTYNEQFF.

This clone was seen only a few times. This rearrangement joins TRBV2 to TRBJ1-1; D not certain. CDR1 and CDR2 from the germline V gene are SNHLY and FYNNEI. The CDR3 totals 10 residues. Trimming took 3 bases from V and 6 from J, leaving 2 bases between them. CDR3 sequence reads: CASSDPEAFF. In DNA, the CDR3 is TGTGCCAGCAGTGACCCTGAAGCTTTCTTT.

This chain links TRBV5-4 with TRBJ1-4, with D perhaps TRBD1 (5 bases). The V end was cut by 2 bases, the J end by 6 bases, with 14 bases between. The germline V gene encodes CDR1 SGHNT and CDR2 YYREEE (reference sequence). The CDR3 length is 15 residues. This chain's CDR3 is CASSFRRGRDEKLFF. The CDR3 region has the DNA TGTGCCAGCAGCTTCAGGAGGGGACGAGATGAAAAACTGTTTTTT.

The chain combines TRBV29-1 with TRBJ2-3, with D possibly matching TRBD2 (5 bases). CDR1 and CDR2 from the germline V gene are SQVTM and ANQGSEA. Trimming left V 4 bases short and J 4 bases short, with 15 bases between. This CDR3 is 14 amino acids long. The DNA for the CDR3 is TGCAGCGTTGTTTTCGGGAACGACCCAGATACGCAGTATTTT. This encodes CSVVFGNDPDTQYF.

The chain employs TRBV5-1 and TRBJ2-7; 14 bases fit TRBD2. The V gene's germline CDR1 is SGHRS and CDR2 YFSETQ. The CDR3 has 17 amino acids. After removal of 1 base from V and 9 bases from J, the junction contained 12 bases not matched to a gene. The CDR3 DNA reads as TGCGCCAGCAGCTTGACCGCCGGGACTAGCGGGAGCGGTGGGCAGTACTTC. It specifies CASSLTAGTSGSGGQYF. Drawing the rest from reference TRBV5-1 and TRBJ2-7, the complete variable domain is KAGVTQTPRYLIKTRGQQVTLSCSPISGHRSVSWYQQTPGQGLQFLFEYFSETQRNKGNFPGRFSGRQFSNSRSEMNVSTLELGDSALYLCASSLTAGTSGSGGQYFGPGTRLTVT.

CDR3 bases: TGTGCCTGGAGTGCGGGTAGCACAGATACGCAGTATTTT. This sequence encodes CAWSAGSTDTQYF. V is TRBV30 and J is TRBJ2-3; D is unresolved. There are 13 residues in the CDR3. V dropped 1 base and J dropped 0 bases, with 5 bases sitting between them. Germline V CDR1 and CDR2: GTSNPN, SVGIG (reference sequence). Based on the CDR3 plus reference TRBV30 and TRBJ2-3, the full variable domain is SQTIHQWPATLVQPVGSPLSLECTVEGTSNPNLYWYRQAAGRGLQLLFYSVGIGQISSEVPQNLSASRPQDRQFILSSKKLLLSDSGFYLCAWSAGSTDTQYFGPGTRLTVL.

This chain joins TRBV29-1 and TRBJ1-2; D ambiguous. Germline V gene data show CDR1 as SQVTM and CDR2 as ANQGSEA. This CDR3 spans 10 amino acids. V lost 5 bases, J lost 7 bases, and 8 bases lay in between. The CDR3 is CSVFEAGYTF. For the CDR3, the DNA is TGCAGCGTTTTCGAGGCTGGCTACACCTTC.